This passage covers 17 T cell receptor beta chains from one sample sequenced in a study of beta chain features in type 1 diabetes. Study-wide points: People with Type 1 diabetes carried modestly yet significantly shorter TCRB CDR3s in all four CD4+ subsets.

What these receptors recognize is not known. The whole isolated RNA underwent reverse transcription, so sequencing captured expressed TCRB transcripts. Libraries were prepared by immunoSEQ multiplex PCR; TCRdb keeps only in-frame clonotypes and omits some of them. The sample records approximately 260,000 clones, less than 30% being singletons. Source material: naive CD4+ T cells from blood. The origin of the receptors is a woman aged 25 to 39 with type 1 diabetes.

This clone was recorded a few times. V is TRBV2 and J is TRBJ2-1; 9 bases align to TRBD2. The CDR3 covers 16 residues. The germline gives CDR1 SNHLY, CDR2 FYNNEI. V gave up 7 bases and J gave up 5 bases; unmatched junction bases: 12. The DNA for the CDR3 is TGTGCCAGCACTAACGCCCTAGCGGGACCGGACAATGAGCAGTTCTTC. As protein: CASTNALAGPDNEQFF. The full variable domain, completed using reference TRBV2 and TRBJ2-1, is EPEVTQTPSHQVTQMGQEVILRCVPISNHLYFYWYRQILGQKVEFLVSFYNNEISEKSEIFDDQFSVERPDGSNFTLKIRSTKLEDSAMYFCASTNALAGPDNEQFFGPGTRLTVL.

This clone was detected a few times. This chain links TRBV11-2 with TRBJ2-5; D unresolved. Trimming removed 5 bases at V and 4 bases at J, with 11 bases between. The length of the CDR3 is 13 residues. CDR1 and CDR2 from the germline V gene are SGHAT and FQNNGV. Here the CDR3 DNA reads TGTGCCAGCAGCGCGTTACCACGAGAGACCCAGTACTTC. This sequence encodes CASSALPRETQYF.

This clone was seen a few times. The chain is built from TRBV19 and TRBJ1-5; no reliable D call. V lost 0 bases and J 3 bases, leaving 6 bases between the germline ends. The germline gives CDR1 LNHDA, CDR2 SQIVND (reference sequence). The CDR3 covers 14 residues. The CDR3 nucleotides are TGTGCCAGTAGTATAGATAGCTACAATCAGCCCCAGCATTTT. It is translated as CASSIDSYNQPQHF.

The chain has TRBV29-1 and TRBJ2-3; D is uncertain. CDR1 and CDR2 (germline): SQVTM, ANQGSEA. V was cut by 8 bases and J by 2 bases, with 5 bases left in between. This CDR3 contains 10 residues. In DNA, the CDR3 is TGCAGCATAAACACAGATACGCAGTATTTT. It is translated as CSINTDTQYF.

The V call is TRBV5-1, the J call TRBJ2-6; D not resolved. Deletions cut 2 bases from V and 0 bases from J, with 6 bases between. The CDR3 is 15 residues long. The V gene's germline CDR1 is SGHRS and CDR2 YFSETQ. CDR3 in amino acids: CASSFVRSGANVLTF. The CDR3 DNA is TGCGCCAGCAGCTTCGTCCGCTCTGGGGCCAACGTCCTGACTTTC.

This clone was counted between two and nine times. As DNA, the CDR3 is TGCGCCAGCAGCTTGTTACAGGGATTTGTGGAGACCCAGTACTTC. Translating gives CASSLLQGFVETQYF. The chain recombines TRBV5-1 with TRBJ2-5; D might be TRBD1 (6 bases). The CDR3 totals 15 residues. The V and J ends lost 1 base and 5 bases respectively, with 15 bases between them. Germline-derived CDR1 and CDR2 are SGHRS and YFSETQ.

This clone turned up a few times. The chain links TRBV7-2 to TRBJ2-3; D is perhaps TRBD2 (6 bases). CDR1 is SGHTA, CDR2 FQGNSA, per germline. The CDR3 spans 16 residues. Trimming left V 0 bases short and J 3 bases short, with 13 bases between. CDR3 nucleotides: TGTGCCAGCAGCTTAGCGTGGGCGGCGGGAACAGATACGCAGTATTTT. As protein: CASSLAWAAGTDTQYF.

The gene calls are TRBV19 and TRBJ2-1; TRBD2 agrees at 14 bases. This CDR3 is 16 amino acids long. Trimming removed 6 bases from V and 8 bases from J; junction bases left unmatched: 9. Germline V gives CDR1 LNHDA, CDR2 SQIVND (reference sequence). CDR3 DNA sequence: TGTGCCAGTAGCTCGGGGACTAGCGGGAGACTCTATGAGCAGTTCTTC. Protein: CASSSGTSGRLYEQFF.

The V and J genes are TRBV30 and TRBJ2-7, with TRBD2 matching 9 bases. The germline V gene has CDR1 GTSNPN and CDR2 SVGIG (reference sequence). The CDR3 loop spans 19 amino acids. V lost 2 bases, J lost 6 bases, and 23 bases stayed unmatched. CDR3 sequence reads: CAWSRSGPRASGIFAEQYF. In nucleotides, the CDR3 is TGTGCCTGGAGTCGGTCCGGGCCGCGGGCTAGCGGGATCTTCGCCGAGCAGTACTTC.

This clone appeared a few times. The rearrangement links TRBV25-1 to TRBJ2-6, with D unresolved. The CDR3 runs 13 residues. V lost 3 bases and J 2 bases, leaving 2 bases between the germline ends. Germline values: CDR1 MGHDK, CDR2 SYGVNS. The CDR3 region is CASSDTGANVLTF. CDR3 in DNA: TGTGCCAGCAGTGATACTGGGGCCAACGTCCTGACTTTC.

The table lists this clone with a few counts. The chain couples TRBV6-5 to TRBJ2-7; D may be TRBD2 (5 bases). The CDR3 loop spans 12 amino acids. V was cut by 0 bases and J by 11 bases, with 11 bases left in between. From germline, CDR1 is MNHEY and CDR2 SVGAGI. This chain's CDR3 is CASSYSRGLEYF. CDR3 DNA sequence: TGTGCCAGCAGTTACTCCCGCGGGTTGGAGTACTTC.

This rearrangement joins TRBV29-1 to TRBJ2-3; TRBD2 matches 7 bases. Germline CDR1 SQVTM, CDR2 ANQGSEA. Unmatched junction bases numbered 10, after V lost 4 bases and J lost 0 bases. The CDR3 runs to 16 residues. This CDR3 reads CSVGGEAGPSTDTQYF. CDR3 sequence (DNA): TGCAGCGTTGGTGGGGAAGCGGGACCGAGCACAGATACGCAGTATTTT.

In its sample, this clone was seen a few times. In DNA, the CDR3 is TGTGCCAGCAGCCCCCCAATCCGGGACAGAGGTGGCTACACCTTC. Its protein is CASSPPIRDRGGYTF. The V gene is TRBV7-9, the J gene TRBJ1-2; 7 bases agree with TRBD1. CDR3 size: 15 residues. Per germline, CDR1 SEHNR and CDR2 FQNEAQ (reference sequence). Trimming at V came to 5 bases and at J to 7 bases, leaving 13 bases not matched to a gene.

The rearrangement uses TRBV6-5 and TRBJ1-2; D is unresolved. The CDR3 is 14 residues long. V was trimmed by 0 bases and J by 8 bases, leaving 13 bases between them. Germline V gene sequence: CDR1 MNHEY, CDR2 SVGAGI. The CDR3 DNA is TGTGCCAGCAGTTACTCGAGGGTTTCTATGGGCTACACCTTC. This gives the protein CASSYSRVSMGYTF.

The chain couples TRBV5-4 to TRBJ2-7, with a weak D call TRBD1 (6 bases). Per germline, CDR1 SGHNT and CDR2 YYREEE (reference sequence). The CDR3 sequence is 15 residues long. V was trimmed by 4 bases and J by 5 bases, leaving 19 bases between them. The chain's CDR3 is CASSPKGGDIHEQYF. In DNA form, the CDR3 reads TGTGCCAGCAGCCCGAAAGGGGGAGATATCCACGAGCAGTACTTC.

The CDR3 protein is CASSRRQMNTEAFF. The CDR3 DNA reads TGCGCCAGCAGCCGAAGACAGATGAACACTGAAGCTTTCTTT. The chain carries TRBV5-1 and TRBJ1-1, with D tentatively TRBD1 (5 bases). V shed 4 bases and J shed 0 bases, with 10 bases lying between them. The CDR3 spans 14 residues. Germline V CDR1 and CDR2: SGHRS, YFSETQ.

The chain recombines TRBV2 with TRBJ1-5; 8 nucleotides match TRBD1. J gave up 12 bases and V 5 bases, and 12 bases lay outside the gene matches. Germline loops: CDR1 SNHLY, CDR2 FYNNEI. The CDR3 covers 14 residues. This CDR3 is CASSKDGQGGNQHF. The CDR3 nucleotides are TGTGCCAGCAGTAAAGACGGACAGGGAGGGAACCAGCATTTT.